The 30 T cell receptor beta chains reported below all come from one sample, sequenced in a study of PD-1 blockade in classical Hodgkin lymphoma (dated by TCRdb to about 2020). Read against the paper, the sample's time point label means: cycle 1 day 1 (C1D1), immediately before nivolumab initiation. All trial patients had relapsed after autologous stem cell transplantation, with cohorts A, B and C differing in prior brentuximab vedotin exposure. Libraries were constructed by the immunoSEQ multiplex PCR assay. This is the immuneACCESS table as TCRdb keeps it, with only in-frame sequences that have V and J called. A part of the clones is gone; compared with another copy, unresolved V genes explain less than half, and the rest is unexplained. This sample comprises 53,000 or so clones, 81% of them detected only once. The ten largest clonotypes hold 15% to 20% of the sample. The material was peripheral blood mononuclear cells (PBMCs), obtained at baseline. Source of these receptors: a human donor with classical Hodgkin lymphoma.

This chain links TRBV9 with TRBJ2-3; 8 bases are a match to TRBD2. With V trimmed by 1 base and J by 4 bases, 2 bases remained unmatched. This CDR3 comprises 14 residues. CDR1 is SGDLS, CDR2 YYNGEE, per germline. The CDR3 loop is CASSVQAGADTQYF. CDR3 sequence (DNA): TGTGCCAGCAGCGTACAAGCGGGAGCAGATACGCAGTATTTT. Based on the CDR3 plus reference TRBV9 and TRBJ2-3, the full variable domain is DSGVTQTPKHLITATGQRVTLRCSPRSGDLSVYWYQQSLDQGLQFLIQYYNGEERAKGNILERFSAQQFPDLHSELNLSSLELGDSALYFCASSVQAGADTQYFGPGTRLTVL.

This clone was found a few times. This chain joins TRBV6-9 and TRBJ1-2; 7 nucleotides agree with TRBD1. The ends lost 3 bases at V and 4 bases at J; junction bases unmatched: 8. Germline loops: CDR1 MNHGY, CDR2 SVAAGI. CDR3 size: 15 residues. The CDR3 here is CASSYSKGAVYGYTF. CDR3 DNA sequence: TGTGCCAGCAGTTACTCAAAGGGGGCTGTCTATGGCTACACCTTC.

This clone was observed at least ten times. The genes are TRBV30 and TRBJ1-1; D may be TRBD1 (6 bases). The CDR3 is 13 residues long. Trimming removed 4 bases at V and 4 bases at J, with 13 bases between. Germline CDR1 GTSNPN, CDR2 SVGIG (reference sequence). The CDR3 loop reads CAWMPGHSTEAFF. As DNA, the CDR3 is TGTGCCTGGATGCCGGGACACTCCACTGAAGCTTTCTTT.

This chain uses TRBV10-3 with TRBJ2-5, with a weak D call TRBD2 (6 bases). The germline V gene encodes CDR1 ENHRY and CDR2 SYGVKD. Trimming took 3 bases from V and 1 from J, leaving 9 bases between them. The CDR3 sequence is 14 residues long. CDR3 sequence (DNA): TGTGCCATCAGTGACTTAGCGGCCCAAGAGACCCAGTACTTC. It codes for CAISDLAAQETQYF.

This chain joins TRBV4-2 and TRBJ2-1; D call uncertain. The germline V gene has CDR1 LGHNA and CDR2 YNFKEQ. The length of the CDR3 is 16 residues. Deletions cut 1 base from V and 0 bases from J, with 10 bases between. CDR3 in amino acids: CASSQGEISSYNEQFF. CDR3 bases: TGTGCCAGCAGCCAAGGGGAAATTAGCTCCTACAATGAGCAGTTCTTC.

The chain employs TRBV7-2 and TRBJ2-1, with D unclear. CDR3 length: 14 amino acids. Looked up from germline, CDR1 is SGHTA and CDR2 is FQGNSA. V was pared by 6 bases and J by 5 bases, with 14 bases between. The CDR3 sequence: CASRLDRQNNEQFF. CDR3 bases: TGTGCCAGCAGGCTAGATCGACAAAACAATGAGCAGTTCTTC.

V is TRBV11-1 and J is TRBJ2-7; D gene unclear. Trimming removed 6 bases from V and 7 bases from J, with 19 bases in between. Germline V CDR1 and CDR2: SGHAT, FQDESV (reference sequence). The CDR3 extends over 14 amino acids. The CDR3 DNA reads TGTGCCAGCAGTTCCACGGTGGGGTCCATGGAGCAGTACTTC. Its protein product is CASSSTVGSMEQYF.

J is TRBJ1-3 and V is TRBV5-1; TRBD1 is a possible D gene (5 bases). V was cut by 2 bases and J by 8 bases, with 5 bases left in between. The CDR3 sequence is 11 residues long. In germline, CDR1 is SGHRS, CDR2 YFSETQ. DNA for the CDR3: TGCGCCAGCAGCTTAGGGGACACCATATATTTT. Translation: CASSLGDTIYF.

This CDR3 reads CASSVALNDYGYTF. CDR3 nucleotides: TGTGCCAGCAGCGTAGCTTTGAACGACTATGGCTACACCTTC. The chain combines TRBV9 with TRBJ1-2; D ambiguous. Looked up from germline, CDR1 is SGDLS and CDR2 is YYNGEE. The ends were cut back, 0 bases at V and 3 bases at J, with 9 bases in the middle. The CDR3 runs to 14 residues.

CDR3 nucleotides: TGTGCCACCACAGCGGGAAGGGAGGAGACCCAGTACTTC. Protein: CATTAGREETQYF. The chain is built from TRBV27 and TRBJ2-5, with 7 bases matching TRBD2. After removal of 10 bases from V and 5 bases from J, the junction contained 10 bases not matched to a gene. In germline, CDR1 is MNHEY, CDR2 SMNVEV (reference sequence). This CDR3 is built from 13 residues.

The chain combines TRBV7-9 with TRBJ2-7; D is possibly TRBD2 (5 bases). Trimming stripped 3 bases from V and 2 bases from J, with 11 bases between. The CDR3 sequence is 14 residues long. CDR1 SEHNR and CDR2 FQNEAQ come from the germline V gene (reference sequence). The CDR3 here is CASSLVIAPYEQYF. CDR3 in DNA: TGTGCCAGCAGCTTGGTAATAGCGCCCTACGAGCAGTACTTC.

The genes are TRBV27 and TRBJ1-5; D is perhaps TRBD1 (5 bases). Germline V CDR1 and CDR2: MNHEY, SMNVEV (reference sequence). This CDR3 is built from 14 residues. V was clipped by 3 bases and J by 7 bases, with 13 bases between them. The CDR3 DNA reads as TGTGCCAGCAGTTTGACACAGGCGGGACAGCCCCAGCATTTT. Protein product: CASSLTQAGQPQHF.

The chain has TRBV4-3 and TRBJ2-3, with TRBD1 identical over 8 bases. Germline CDR1 reads LGHNA; CDR2 reads YSLEER. The junction had 5 bases not matched to a gene; V was cut back by 1 base and J by 5 bases. CDR3 size: 15 residues. CDR3 sequence reads: CASSQVDRGEDTQYF. In DNA, the CDR3 is TGCGCCAGCAGCCAAGTTGACAGGGGTGAAGATACGCAGTATTTT.

The chain recombines TRBV6-5 with TRBJ2-1, with no clear D. This CDR3 spans 14 amino acids. Germline V lookup: CDR1 MNHEY, CDR2 SVGAGI. The V and J ends lost 7 bases and 6 bases respectively, with 16 bases between them. The CDR3, as DNA: TGTGCCAGCACCCTTACTTCCGGGCGCAATGAGCAGTTCTTC. It encodes CASTLTSGRNEQFF.

This sequence joins TRBV5-1 and TRBJ2-7, with 13 bases identical to TRBD2. The trim removed 4 bases at V and 5 bases at J, leaving 6 bases unmatched. Germline values: CDR1 SGHRS, CDR2 YFSETQ. The length of the CDR3 is 15 residues. Written as DNA, the CDR3 is TGCGCCAGCAGCGCAGGACTAGCGGGAGTTGACGAGCAGTACTTC. This gives the protein CASSAGLAGVDEQYF.

The J gene is TRBJ2-1, the V gene TRBV19, with TRBD2 identical over 9 bases. Germline V gives CDR1 LNHDA, CDR2 SQIVND (reference sequence). V gave up 6 bases and J gave up 9 bases; unmatched junction bases: 6. CDR3 length equals 13 residues. CDR3 nucleotide sequence: TGTGCCAGTAGCCTGGGACTAGCTGGTGAGCAGTTCTTC. Its protein product is CASSLGLAGEQFF.

V and J are TRBV5-1 and TRBJ2-1, with a weak D call TRBD2 (5 bases). This CDR3 has 12 amino acids. Germline V gene lookup returns CDR1 SGHRS and CDR2 YFSETQ. Trimming shortened V by 2 bases and J by 8 bases, and 8 bases separated the two germline ends. The DNA of the CDR3 is TGCGCCAGCAGCTTTACCGGGGATGAGCAGTTCTTC. This encodes CASSFTGDEQFF.

This clone appeared a single time. The DNA of the CDR3 is TGTGCCAGCAGCGTAGGAATTTTAGGGACATCCCATTATGGGGAGCTGTTTTTT. This gives the protein CASSVGILGTSHYGELFF. The chain has TRBV9 and TRBJ2-2; maybe TRBD1 (6 bases). Per the germline V gene, CDR1 is SGDLS and CDR2 is YYNGEE. The V end was cut by 0 bases, the J end by 8 bases, with 23 bases between. The CDR3 covers 18 residues. The variable domain in full, completed from reference TRBV9 and TRBJ2-2, reads DSGVTQTPKHLITATGQRVTLRCSPRSGDLSVYWYQQSLDQGLQFLIQYYNGEERAKGNILERFSAQQFPDLHSELNLSSLELGDSALYFCASSVGILGTSHYGELFFGEGSRLTVL.

This sequence joins TRBV7-9 and TRBJ1-4; D gene unclear. The CDR3 contains 12 residues. Between the trimmed V and J ends, which lost 6 bases and 8 bases, there was a span of 10 bases. Germline V gene sequence: CDR1 SEHNR, CDR2 FQNEAQ (reference sequence). This CDR3 is CASRPREEKLFF. CDR3 coding DNA: TGTGCCAGCAGGCCGAGGGAAGAAAAACTGTTTTTT.

J is TRBJ1-2 and V is TRBV7-9; 7 bases are shared with TRBD1. The length of the CDR3 is 14 residues. Germline values: CDR1 SEHNR, CDR2 FQNEAQ (reference sequence). Germline trimming cut 1 base from V and 7 bases from J; bases unmatched to any gene: 6. In DNA, the CDR3 is TGTGCCAGCAGCTTAGTGGGGACAGAGGCTGGCTACACCTTC. Protein product: CASSLVGTEAGYTF.

This clone was observed a handful of times. The chain has TRBV19 and TRBJ1-1, with TRBD1 matching 8 bases. Germline CDR1 reads LNHDA; CDR2 reads SQIVND (reference sequence). The CDR3 loop spans 17 amino acids. The ends lost 1 base at V and 3 bases at J; junction bases unmatched: 10. CDR3 nucleotides: TGTGCCAGTAGTATAGGTCTTCGCAGGGGGCAGGACACTGAAGCTTTCTTT. The encoded protein is CASSIGLRRGQDTEAFF.

This clone has a handful of counts. The rearrangement uses TRBV19 and TRBJ1-5; D might be TRBD1 (5 bases). Germline CDR1 LNHDA, CDR2 SQIVND (reference sequence). The CDR3 totals 14 residues. V dropped 5 bases and J dropped 5 bases, with 13 bases sitting between them. DNA for the CDR3: TGTGCCAGTAGTGGGGGGTGGAGATATCAGCCCCAGCATTTT. Translation gives CASSGGWRYQPQHF.

The genes are TRBV6-6 and TRBJ2-5; D not certain. The germline CDR1 and CDR2 sequences are MNHNY and SVGAGI (reference sequence). V was clipped by 10 bases and J by 7 bases, with 16 bases between them. The CDR3 has 12 amino acids. CDR3 region: CATHGNGWTQYF. For the CDR3, the DNA is TGTGCCACCCATGGGAACGGATGGACCCAGTACTTC.

The V call is TRBV19, the J call TRBJ2-1; 9 bases match TRBD2. From germline, CDR1 is LNHDA and CDR2 SQIVND (reference sequence). The CDR3 is 12 amino acids. V was pared by 11 bases and J by 4 bases, with 3 bases of the junction left unmatched. Here the CDR3 DNA reads TGTGCCTGCGGGAGGGGGTACAATGAGCAGTTCTTC. As protein: CACGRGYNEQFF.

This chain connects TRBV5-1 to TRBJ2-1; 8 bases map to TRBD2. The CDR3 sequence is 14 residues long. The V and J ends lost 3 bases and 10 bases, in that order; junction bases with no gene match: 9. Germline-derived CDR1 and CDR2 are SGHRS and YFSETQ. CDR3 residues: CASSSVSREDEQFF. For the CDR3, the DNA is TGCGCCAGCAGCTCCGTCTCGCGGGAGGACGAGCAGTTCTTC.

This chain joins TRBV19 and TRBJ2-1; possible D gene TRBD2, 6 bases. This CDR3 is built from 15 residues. Trimming stripped 0 bases from V and 1 base from J, with 7 bases between. The germline V gene encodes CDR1 LNHDA and CDR2 SQIVND (reference sequence). CDR3 nucleotide sequence: TGTGCCAGTAGTATAGATAGCGGTTCCTACAATGAGCAGTTCTTC. It codes for CASSIDSGSYNEQFF.

This chain uses TRBV25-1 with TRBJ2-7; D unclear. The CDR3 extends over 12 amino acids. The V end lost 3 bases, the J end lost 3 bases, and 6 bases lay between the germline ends. CDR1 is MGHDK and CDR2 is SYGVNS in the germline V gene. The DNA of the CDR3 is TGTGCCAGCAGTGACAGGTTCTACGAGCAGTACTTC. This encodes CASSDRFYEQYF.

The V gene is TRBV4-2, the J gene TRBJ2-7; 11 positions agree with TRBD2. This CDR3 is built from 17 residues. The junction had 7 bases not matched to a gene; V was cut back by 0 bases and J by 3 bases. The germline V gene encodes CDR1 LGHNA and CDR2 YNFKEQ. This CDR3 reads CASSQEGTSGGVYEQYF. The CDR3 DNA follows: TGTGCCAGCAGCCAAGAGGGGACTAGCGGAGGGGTCTACGAGCAGTACTTC.

The chain combines TRBV6-5 with TRBJ2-1; 7 bases match TRBD2. Germline CDR1 and CDR2: MNHEY and SVGAGI. After removal of 6 bases from V and 10 bases from J, the junction contained 6 bases not matched to a gene. The CDR3 loop spans 12 amino acids. CDR3 amino acids: CASRAAGKEQFF. The CDR3, as DNA: TGTGCCAGCAGGGCAGCGGGAAAAGAGCAGTTCTTC.

This chain connects TRBV9 to TRBJ2-5; 7 bases fit TRBD2. This CDR3 region has 15 residues. Per germline, CDR1 SGDLS and CDR2 YYNGEE. With V trimmed by 3 bases and J by 5 bases, 10 bases remained unmatched. CDR3 DNA sequence: TGTGCCAGCAGCGCGATTGCGGGGGATTACGAGACCCAGTACTTC. Translation: CASSAIAGDYETQYF.